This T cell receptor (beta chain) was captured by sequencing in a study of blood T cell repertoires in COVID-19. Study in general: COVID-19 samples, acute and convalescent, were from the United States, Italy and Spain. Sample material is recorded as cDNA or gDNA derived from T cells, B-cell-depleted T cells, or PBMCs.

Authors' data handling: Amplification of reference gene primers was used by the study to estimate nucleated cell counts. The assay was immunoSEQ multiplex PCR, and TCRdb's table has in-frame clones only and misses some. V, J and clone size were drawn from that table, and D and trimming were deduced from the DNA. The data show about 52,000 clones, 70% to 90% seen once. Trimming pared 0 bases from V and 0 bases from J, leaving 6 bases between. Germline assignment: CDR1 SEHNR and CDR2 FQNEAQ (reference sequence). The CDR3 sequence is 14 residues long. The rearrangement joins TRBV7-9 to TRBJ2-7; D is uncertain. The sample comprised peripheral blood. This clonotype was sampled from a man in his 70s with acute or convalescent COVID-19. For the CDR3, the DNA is TGTGCCAGCAGCTTAGCGTCTATCTCCTACGAGCAGTACTTC. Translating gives CASSLASISYEQYF.